This note documents a single T cell receptor (beta chain) sequence. The table lists this clone with a count of one. The clone's antigen remains unknown. No per-base quality is available; no much larger clone lies one base away. Relative to germline, V is missing 7 bases and J is missing 7 bases, with 13 bases of the junction outside any gene match. Sequences MGHRA (CDR1) and YSYEKL (CDR2) are obtained from the germline V gene. Its CDR3 holds 15 amino acids, cysteine through phenylalanine. Left in the record is the CDR3 DNA by itself, 45 bases read in frame from the first base. The data are from a study of T cell clonotyping in hematopoietic cell transplantation (dated by TCRdb to the early 2020s). A note on the overall study: Recipient samples taken before transplant were collected after cytoreduction. A total of 110 to 150 blood samples were collected in the study from some 37 consecutive transplant recipients and their related donors. Recruitment of patients ran from 2015 to early 2017, and follow-up continued until late 2020 or until death.

TCR beta CDR3 regions were amplified from genomic DNA with the immunoSEQ assay, a bias-controlled multiplex PCR using V- and J-specific primers. A second PCR step added a proprietary barcode and Illumina adapter sequences to the CDR3 amplicons. An Illumina MiSeq instrument was used to sequence the CDR3 libraries. Processing in the source paper ran as follows. Export and quality control were handled in immunoSEQ Analyzer 3.0, while downstream analyses relied on R Bioconductor and Immunarch. Repertoire metrics were calculated using only productive rearrangements within the normalized downsampled data set. In the normalized cohort, clonotypes with more than 5 templates were defined as pathologically expanded. Repertoire diversity was measured with the Inverse Simpson Index. The non-normalized data set was used for CMV-specificity analyses so that all clonotypes could be captured. Not all clones reach the TCRdb copy of this immuneACCESS table, which keeps in-frame sequences only. Checked studies attribute under half of the gap to unresolved V genes and leave the rest unexplained. V and J calls and clone size are as listed in that table; D and trimming were resolved from the DNA. For this sample there are around 11,000 clones; about nine tenths appear just once. The top ten clones comprise about 15% of the sample.

Explained via the paper, the time point label denotes: recipient sample about 28 days before transplant, after cytoreduction. Blood from recipients was drawn roughly 28 days before transplant, then again at days 30, 100 and 180 after transplant. Nuclei Lysis Solution was used to extract genomic DNA from fresh or cryopreserved unfractionated peripheral blood mononuclear cells. Paper-wide results and their limitations: Broader posttransplant TCR repertoire diversity was predicted by donor and pretransplant recipient Inverse Simpson Index values. Recipient repertoires showed only a small fraction of overlap with donor repertoires, and over 95% appeared de novo at the given depth. The sample size was limited and the cells went unsorted, which meant the CD4 and CD8 repertoire contributions could not be told apart. Recipient TCR diversity fell after transplant, with pathologically expanded clonotypes rising progressively from day 30 to day 180.

This receptor was identified in a woman between 45 and 65 years old with chronic myeloid leukemia. Some clones in this sample may be carry-over from other donors' samples. The rearrangement combines TRBV4-1 with TRBJ2-1; 7 bases in the junction line up with TRBD1. The sample in question was peripheral blood mononuclear cells, obtained before stem cell transplant. The sequence in DNA is TGCGCCAGCACACCCGTACAGGGGCCCCTAAATGAGCAGTTCTTC. Its coded protein is CASTPVQGPLNEQFF.